This T cell receptor beta chain was observed in a study of beta chain features in type 1 diabetes. Study in general: Healthy donors resembled patients in age, gender and cell yields.

Whole-study findings and limits: Patients showed naive, central memory and Treg TCRB repertoires that appeared more similar than those of healthy donors. When Type 1 diabetes patients were examined, their TCRB CDR3s proved moderately but significantly shorter in all four CD4+ subsets.

Reverse transcribing all isolated RNA meant expressed TCRB transcripts were sequenced. Measured with immunoSEQ multiplex PCR; TCRdb has only the in-frame clones, and not every one. This table has some 250,000 clones, roughly 14% appearing once. Comments on this clone: Its antigen is still unknown.

V lost 4 bases, J lost 7 bases, and 16 bases lay in between. The CDR3 has 15 residues. The germline V gene encodes CDR1 SNHLY and CDR2 FYNNEI. This receptor was taken from a man in his thirties or forties with type 1 diabetes. V usage is TRBV2 and J usage is TRBJ2-2; D not resolved. The sequenced sample consisted of naive CD4+ T cells from blood. CDR3 region: CASSVREASGGELFF. CDR3 DNA: TGTGCCAGCAGTGTCCGTGAAGCGAGTGGCGGGGAGCTGTTTTTT. The full variable domain, rest sourced from reference TRBV2 and TRBJ2-2, is EPEVTQTPSHQVTQMGQEVILRCVPISNHLYFYWYRQILGQKVEFLVSFYNNEISEKSEIFDDQFSVERPDGSNFTLKIRSTKLEDSAMYFCASSVREASGGELFFGEGSRLTVL.